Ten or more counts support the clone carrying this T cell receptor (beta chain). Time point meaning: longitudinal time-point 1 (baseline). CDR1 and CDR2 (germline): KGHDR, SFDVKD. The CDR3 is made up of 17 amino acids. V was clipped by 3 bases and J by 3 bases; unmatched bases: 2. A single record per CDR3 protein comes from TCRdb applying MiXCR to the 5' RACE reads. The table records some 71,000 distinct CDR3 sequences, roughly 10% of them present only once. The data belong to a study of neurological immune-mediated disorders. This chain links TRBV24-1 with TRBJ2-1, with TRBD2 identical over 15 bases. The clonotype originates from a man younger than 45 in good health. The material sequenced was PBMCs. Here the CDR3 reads CATSDGGLAGGYNEQFF. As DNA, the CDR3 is TGTGCCACCAGTGATGGGGGACTAGCGGGAGGCTACAATGAGCAGTTCTTC.